The 14 T cell receptor beta chains below come from one sample, sequenced in a study of response to subunit inactivated influenza vaccine. TCRdb re-analysed the RT-PCR reads in MiXCR, keeping a single row per CDR3 protein. The table shows approximately 530,000 distinct CDR3 sequences, with 7.6% occurring only once. This specimen consisted of PBMCs from blood, obtained 23 months after vaccination. These receptors all come from a man in his fifties or sixties who received an inactivated influenza vaccine.

This clonotype appeared many times. The V call is TRBV5-1, the J call TRBJ2-1, with D maybe TRBD1 (5 bases). Trimming pared 0 bases from V and 0 bases from J, leaving 7 bases between. There are 15 residues in the CDR3. The V gene's germline CDR1 is SGHRS and CDR2 YFSETQ. The CDR3 reads CASSLGQSSYNEQFF. CDR3 bases: TGCGCCAGCAGCTTGGGACAGAGCTCCTACAATGAGCAGTTCTTC. Combining the CDR3 with reference TRBV5-1 and TRBJ2-1 gives the whole variable domain KAGVTQTPRYLIKTRGQQVTLSCSPISGHRSVSWYQQTPGQGLQFLFEYFSETQRNKGNFPGRFSGRQFSNSRSEMNVSTLELGDSALYLCASSLGQSSYNEQFFGPGTRLTVL.

This clonotype has a handful of counts. The gene calls are TRBV12-3 or TRBV12-4 and TRBJ2-5; D gene ambiguous. This CDR3 contains 14 residues. V lost 1 base, J lost 2 bases, and 8 bases lay in between. The CDR3 region has the DNA TGTGCCAGCAGTTTAGAACGGTTGCAAGAGACCCAGTACTTC. Translated: CASSLERLQETQYF.

This sequence joins TRBV10-3 and TRBJ2-7, with a weak D call TRBD1 (5 bases). CDR1 and CDR2 (germline): ENHRY, SYGVKD. The CDR3 length is 15 residues. V lost 3 bases to trimming and J lost 3 bases, with 15 bases between them. For the CDR3, the DNA is TGTGCCATCAGTGAAGGGGCCCCCCTGCTCTACGAGCAGTACTTC. Its protein is CAISEGAPLLYEQYF.

The chain has TRBV9 and TRBJ2-7, with 10 bases matching TRBD2. The CDR3 is 14 residues long. Germline V lookup: CDR1 SGDLS, CDR2 YYNGEE. With V trimmed by 0 bases and J by 5 bases, 2 bases remained unmatched. CDR3 nucleotides: TGTGCCAGCAGCGTAGGGACTAGCGGTGACGAGCAGTACTTC. This codes for CASSVGTSGDEQYF.

This clonotype appeared many times. This chain uses TRBV20-1 with TRBJ2-3; D is possibly TRBD1 (5 bases). This CDR3 contains 13 residues. Germline CDR1 is DFQATT and CDR2 is SNEGSKA (reference sequence). Trimming took 3 bases from V and 9 from J, leaving 16 bases between them. The CDR3 loop is CSASRTNRGTQYF. The CDR3 DNA follows: TGCAGTGCTAGCCGGACAAACCGAGGAACGCAGTATTTT.

This clonotype was observed many times. The chain recombines TRBV20-1 with TRBJ2-1; 8 bases match TRBD2. The CDR3 contains 17 residues. The germline V gene encodes CDR1 DFQATT and CDR2 SNEGSKA (reference sequence). The V gene end was trimmed by 0 bases and the J gene end by 3 bases; junction bases not matched to a gene: 10. CDR3 coding DNA: TGCAGTGCTAGAGATCCCTATCAAGCGGGGGACTACAATGAGCAGTTCTTC. Protein sequence: CSARDPYQAGDYNEQFF.

This clonotype was seen at least ten times. The rearrangement links TRBV29-1 to TRBJ2-1, with a possible D match to TRBD1 (6 bases). With 3 bases removed from V and 0 bases from J, the gap between germline ends came to 12 bases. This CDR3 region has 15 residues. Germline lookup yields CDR1 SQVTM and CDR2 ANQGSEA. CDR3 amino acids: CSVDGGATSYNEQFF. CDR3 in DNA: TGCAGCGTTGATGGGGGCGCGACCTCCTACAATGAGCAGTTCTTC.

This clonotype has ten or more counts. The rearrangement uses TRBV7-2 and TRBJ1-6, with a weak D call TRBD1 (6 bases). Germline V gene lookup returns CDR1 SGHTA and CDR2 FQGNSA. This CDR3 is built from 15 residues. V was cut by 6 bases and J by 7 bases, with 16 bases left in between. The CDR3 sequence: CASRYDRQSNSPLHF. The CDR3 nucleotides are TGTGCCAGCAGATATGACAGGCAGTCGAATTCACCCCTCCACTTT. The entire variable domain, with the rest obtained from reference TRBV7-2 and TRBJ1-6, is as follows: GAGVSQSPSNKVTEKGKDVELRCDPISGHTALYWYRQSLGQGLEFLIYFQGNSAPDKSGLPSDRFSAERTGGSVSTLTIQRTQQEDSAVYLCASRYDRQSNSPLHFGNGTRLTVT.

This clonotype showed up many times. The CDR3, as DNA: TGCGCCAGCAGCTTGGGATTAGCGGGAATAGCAGATACGCAGTATTTT. The encoded protein is CASSLGLAGIADTQYF. V is TRBV5-1 and J is TRBJ2-3; TRBD2 matches 8 bases. The CDR3 is 16 residues long. The V gene end was trimmed by 0 bases and the J gene end by 4 bases; junction bases not matched to a gene: 7. Germline CDR1 is SGHRS and CDR2 is YFSETQ.

This clonotype was observed at least ten times. The V call is TRBV12-3 or TRBV12-4, the J call TRBJ1-4; unclear D gene. The CDR3 contains 11 residues. Trimming took off 3 bases at V and 8 bases at J, with 4 bases between the two ends. Here the CDR3 DNA reads TGTGCCAGCAGTTTGCGGGAAAAACTGTTTTTT. This translates into CASSLREKLFF.

In DNA, the CDR3 is TGTGCCAGCAGTTTCGGCCGTAGCGGACTAATCGGTCCCGGCATGAACACTGAAGCTTTCTTT. Protein sequence: CASSFGRSGLIGPGMNTEAFF. The chain joins TRBV12-3 or TRBV12-4 to TRBJ1-1; D not resolved. The V and J ends lost 3 bases and 0 bases respectively, with 29 bases between them. The CDR3 is 21 amino acids.

The chain carries TRBV18 and TRBJ1-2; 10 bases fit TRBD1. The germline CDR1 and CDR2 sequences are KGHSH and LQKENI. The V segment lost 3 bases and the J segment 3 bases; nucleotides outside the gene matches: 4. The CDR3 consists of 15 residues. The CDR3 is CASSPAGQGDYGYTF. The CDR3 DNA is TGTGCCAGCTCACCCGCCGGACAGGGGGACTATGGCTACACCTTC.

This chain uses TRBV18 with TRBJ2-5, with D unclear. Germline values: CDR1 KGHSH, CDR2 LQKENI. CDR3 length: 14 residues. Trimming took off 6 bases at V and 3 bases at J, with 14 bases between the two ends. The CDR3 DNA sequence: TGTGCCAGCTCCACAGATTACAGTAAAGAGACCCAGTACTTC. Encoded protein: CASSTDYSKETQYF.

V and J are TRBV6-1 and TRBJ2-1; 7 bases fit TRBD2. The junction had 8 bases not matched to a gene; V was cut back by 6 bases and J by 3 bases. Germline CDR1 is MNHNS and CDR2 is SASEGT. This CDR3 is 15 amino acids long. The CDR3 bases are TGTGCCAGCAGGCCGAGCGGGATATTCTACAATGAGCAGTTCTTC. It yields the protein CASRPSGIFYNEQFF.